This T cell receptor beta chain stems from a study of molecular identifiers for immune sequencing clone quantification. RNA fractions of 10%, 30% or 50% and about 19,000 to 1,000,000 sorted cells were the source of naive CD8 libraries. Germline lookup yields CDR1 SEHNR and CDR2 FQNEAQ (reference sequence). The V and J ends lost 3 bases and 8 bases respectively, with 11 bases between them. CDR3 size: 13 residues. With regard to this clonotype: The antigen remains undetermined.

Findings of the study overall: Clones above 20 RNA copies contained over 97% of effector molecules and under 1% of naive molecules.

TCRdb itself ran the PCR reads through MiXCR, one entry per CDR3 protein. The sample has about 510,000 distinct CDR3 sequences; about 26% are singletons. J is TRBJ2-1 and V is TRBV7-9, with a weak D call TRBD2 (5 bases). Specimen: naive CD8+ T cells from blood, with Jurkat cell RNA spiked in. Subset indicated: FACS-sorted CD8+CD4-CCR7+CD45RA+ naive T cells. The sequence was collected from a human donor in good health. Some libraries in this study had Jurkat cell RNA spiked in. Here the CDR3 reads CASSLVAGDEQFF. The CDR3 DNA is TGTGCCAGCAGCTTGGTGGCGGGTGATGAGCAGTTCTTC.